Shown below are 28 T cell receptor beta chains from a single sample sequenced in a study of blood T cell repertoires in COVID-19. Method: immunoSEQ multiplex PCR; TCRdb's copy keeps in-frame clones and lacks some. The profile shows about 89,000 clones, roughly 96% of them singletons. The material sequenced was peripheral blood. The receptors stem from a human donor with active COVID-19. The donor label of this sample is uncertain.

This chain uses TRBV4-1 with TRBJ2-3; maybe TRBD2 (5 bases). The V and J ends lost 4 bases and 7 bases respectively, with 12 bases between them. CDR3 length equals 13 residues. Germline V CDR1 and CDR2: MGHRA, YSYEKL. CDR3 DNA: TGCGCCAGCAGCCCTAGAGGGAGAAATACGCAGTATTTT. Protein: CASSPRGRNTQYF.

V and J are TRBV19 and TRBJ2-5; tentative D call: TRBD2 (5 bases). The germline V and J ends were trimmed by 1 base and 5 bases, with 8 bases remaining between them. The CDR3 spans 13 residues. CDR1 is LNHDA, CDR2 SQIVND, per germline (reference sequence). The CDR3 DNA reads TGTGCCAGTAGTATAGCCGAGCGGGAGACCCAGTACTTC. The encoded protein is CASSIAERETQYF.

V is TRBV27 and J is TRBJ2-1; 8 bases fit TRBD1. This CDR3 is built from 14 residues. Unmatched junction bases numbered 3, after V lost 8 bases and J lost 0 bases. Germline V lookup: CDR1 MNHEY, CDR2 SMNVEV (reference sequence). The CDR3 sequence: CASQGTGSYNEQFF. The CDR3 DNA is TGTGCCAGCCAAGGGACAGGCTCCTACAATGAGCAGTTCTTC.

In nucleotides, the CDR3 is TGTGCCAGCAGAGGGGACAGGGGTTCAAATCGGGCTTTCTTT. Translation gives CASRGDRGSNRAFF. The rearrangement links TRBV6-5 to TRBJ1-1; 10 nucleotides align to TRBD1. Germline V gives CDR1 MNHEY, CDR2 SVGAGI. Trimming cost V 6 bases and J 11 bases; bases outside gene matches: 12. The CDR3 is 14 residues long.

This sequence joins TRBV18 and TRBJ1-2; 10 nucleotides match TRBD1. The germline CDR1 and CDR2 sequences are KGHSH and LQKENI. V shed 3 bases and J 5 bases; nucleotides not matched to a gene: 3. The CDR3 is made up of 14 amino acids. The CDR3 region has the DNA TGTGCCAGCTCACCCCGGGGACAGGGGTATGGCTACACCTTC. Translation: CASSPRGQGYGYTF. The full variable domain, rest sourced from reference TRBV18 and TRBJ1-2, is NAGVMQNPRHLVRRRGQEARLRCSPMKGHSHVYWYRQLPEEGLKFMVYLQKENIIDESGMPKERFSAEFPKEGPSILRIQQVVRGDSAAYFCASSPRGQGYGYTFGSGTRLTVV.

The rearrangement links TRBV28 to TRBJ2-6; D gene ambiguous. V lost 2 bases to trimming and J lost 2 bases, with 7 bases between them. The germline V gene has CDR1 MDHEN and CDR2 SYDVKM. CDR3 length equals 15 residues. CDR3 region: CASSLAVTGANVLTF. CDR3 bases: TGTGCCAGCAGTTTAGCGGTTACTGGGGCCAACGTCCTGACTTTC. Complete variable domain (other parts from reference TRBV28 and TRBJ2-6): DVKVTQSSRYLVKRTGEKVFLECVQDMDHENMFWYRQDPGLGLRLIYFSYDVKMKEKGDIPEGYSVSREKKERFSLILESASTNQTSMYLCASSLAVTGANVLTFGAGSRLTVL.

The V call is TRBV3-1 (or the pseudogene TRBV3-2), the J call TRBJ2-5, with 11 bases matching TRBD2. Germline CDR1 LGHDT, CDR2 YNNKEL (reference sequence). Losses at the gene ends were 7 bases for V and 3 bases for J; bases not matched to a gene: 4. The CDR3 covers 14 residues. The chain's CDR3 is CASILTSGKETQYF. The DNA of the CDR3 is TGTGCCAGCATCTTGACTAGCGGGAAAGAGACCCAGTACTTC.

The V gene is TRBV25-1, the J gene TRBJ2-5, with 8 bases identical to TRBD2. Germline assignment: CDR1 MGHDK and CDR2 SYGVNS. CDR3 length equals 18 residues. V was clipped by 2 bases and J by 1 base; unmatched bases: 12. The CDR3 region has the DNA TGTGCCAGCAGTGAACCCAGCCCCTTACTAGCGGCCCAAGAGACCCAGTACTTC. This codes for CASSEPSPLLAAQETQYF.

This rearrangement joins TRBV28 to TRBJ1-5; 8 nucleotides align to TRBD1. The CDR3 runs 16 residues. J was trimmed by 2 bases and V by 5 bases; bases with no gene match: 8. CDR1 is MDHEN and CDR2 is SYDVKM in the germline V gene. The CDR3 DNA follows: TGTGCCAGCAGTCGAATCGACAGGGGCCGCAATCAGCCCCAGCATTTT. Protein: CASSRIDRGRNQPQHF.

Note on this clone: The junction and the germline gene differ at one end; a read error may be behind it. The chain carries TRBV5-4 and TRBJ1-2; the D gene is possibly TRBD1 (5 bases). The CDR3 totals 13 residues. Looked up from germline, CDR1 is SGHNT and CDR2 is YYREEE (reference sequence). CDR3 coding DNA: TGTGCCAGCCGCTTATGGGGGGACTATGGCTACACCTTC. It is translated as CASRLWGDYGYTF.

Comments on this clone: At one end the junction does not follow the germline gene, possibly because of a read error. This chain uses TRBV18 with TRBJ2-2; 11 bases align to TRBD2. The length of the CDR3 is 15 residues. Germline CDR1 reads KGHSH; CDR2 reads LQKENI. This chain's CDR3 is CASSQTPLAGVGPPF. The CDR3 DNA follows: TGTGCCAGCTCACAAACTCCACTAGCGGGAGTTGGGCCCCCTTTT.

The J gene is TRBJ2-7, the V gene TRBV28, with D perhaps matching TRBD2 (6 bases). The germline V gene has CDR1 MDHEN and CDR2 SYDVKM. Trimming removed 6 bases from V and 3 bases from J, with 15 bases in between. The CDR3 contains 14 residues. The CDR3 loop is CASSRGLPSYEQYF. CDR3 nucleotides: TGTGCCAGCAGCCGGGGACTCCCGAGCTACGAGCAGTACTTC. Looking up the rest from reference TRBV28 and TRBJ2-7 gives the full variable domain: DVKVTQSSRYLVKRTGEKVFLECVQDMDHENMFWYRQDPGLGLRLIYFSYDVKMKEKGDIPEGYSVSREKKERFSLILESASTNQTSMYLCASSRGLPSYEQYFGPGTRLTVT.

This clone was observed once. The V and J genes are TRBV7-9 and TRBJ2-5, with TRBD2 identical over 11 bases. Trimming cost V 4 bases and J 2 bases; bases outside gene matches: 3. CDR1 and CDR2 (germline): SEHNR, FQNEAQ (reference sequence). This CDR3 is built from 15 residues. For the CDR3, the DNA is TGTGCCAGCAGCTCGGGACTAGCGGTACAAGAGACCCAGTACTTC. Its translation: CASSSGLAVQETQYF.

The rearrangement joins TRBV27 to TRBJ2-7; 7 nucleotides align to TRBD2. The J segment lost 6 bases and the V segment lost 5 bases, leaving 10 bases of the junction unmatched. The CDR3 runs 14 residues. Germline values: CDR1 MNHEY, CDR2 SMNVEV (reference sequence). The CDR3 DNA is TGTGCCAGCAGTCTCAGCTTAGCGGGCGGCGAGCAGTACTTC. Translation gives CASSLSLAGGEQYF.

The rearrangement uses TRBV28 and TRBJ2-7; TRBD2 aligns across 13 bases. Germline V gene sequence: CDR1 MDHEN, CDR2 SYDVKM. V was pared by 6 bases and J by 2 bases, with 7 bases of the junction left unmatched. This CDR3 spans 16 amino acids. CDR3 bases: TGTGCCAGCAGAAATACCGGGACTAGCGGGACCTACGAGCAGTACTTC. Translating gives CASRNTGTSGTYEQYF.

V gene TRBV7-2 combines with J gene TRBJ2-7, with TRBD2 matching 9 bases. The germline gives CDR1 SGHTA, CDR2 FQGNSA. CDR3 length equals 15 residues. V trimming: 3 bases; J trimming: 4 bases; junction bases outside the gene matches: 7. CDR3 nucleotides: TGTGCCAGCAGCTTTATTAGCGGGGGCTCGTACGAGCAGTACTTC. It specifies CASSFISGGSYEQYF.

The rearrangement links TRBV2 to TRBJ2-3; 10 bases agree with TRBD2. Per the germline V gene, CDR1 is SNHLY and CDR2 is FYNNEI. The length of the CDR3 is 15 residues. V lost 9 bases to trimming and J lost 1 base; unmatched junction nucleotides: 7. CDR3 in amino acids: CARSLAGARTDTQYF. The CDR3 nucleotides read TGTGCCAGATCCCTAGCGGGGGCCCGCACAGATACGCAGTATTTT.

V is TRBV12-3 or TRBV12-4 and J is TRBJ1-1; possibly TRBD1 for D (5 bases). Trimming stripped 2 bases from V and 3 bases from J, with 7 bases between. The CDR3 runs to 13 residues. DNA for the CDR3: TGTGCCAGCAGTTTATCCAGGGACACTGAAGCTTTCTTT. It encodes CASSLSRDTEAFF.

CDR3 in amino acids: CASRRAGYEQYF. The CDR3 coding sequence is TGTGCCAGCAGACGCGCGGGATACGAGCAGTACTTC. The chain uses TRBV27 and TRBJ2-7, with D maybe TRBD2 (6 bases). Germline CDR1 is MNHEY and CDR2 is SMNVEV (reference sequence). The CDR3 sequence is 12 residues long. V was trimmed by 6 bases and J by 4 bases, leaving 10 bases between them.

This rearrangement joins TRBV11-2 to TRBJ2-1; the D is unclear. Germline CDR1 SGHAT, CDR2 FQNNGV. V was shortened by 4 bases and J by 6 bases, with 10 bases between the two germline ends. The CDR3 contains 13 residues. The CDR3 reads CASSSGTVNEQFF. The CDR3 nucleotides are TGTGCCAGCAGCTCCGGAACAGTCAATGAGCAGTTCTTC.

The sample holds one count of this clone. The CDR3 DNA is TGCGCCAGCAGCAAACTGGGGCAGACCACAGATACGCAGTATTTT. It specifies CASSKLGQTTDTQYF. The gene calls are TRBV5-1 and TRBJ2-3; weak D call: TRBD1 (5 bases). V lost 4 bases to trimming and J lost 2 bases, with 14 bases between them. Germline CDR1 SGHRS, CDR2 YFSETQ. The CDR3 totals 15 residues.

This clone showed up just a few times. The V call is TRBV5-1, the J call TRBJ2-1, with 9 bases matching TRBD2. The CDR3 is made up of 15 amino acids. The V gene's germline CDR1 is SGHRS and CDR2 YFSETQ. V trimming: 0 bases; J trimming: 6 bases; junction bases outside the gene matches: 4. CDR3 bases: TGCGCCAGCAGCTTGGCCGGGACTAGCAGCAATGAGCAGTTCTTC. Its translation is CASSLAGTSSNEQFF. The full variable domain, in which reference TRBV5-1 and TRBJ2-1 provide the parts outside the CDR3, is KAGVTQTPRYLIKTRGQQVTLSCSPISGHRSVSWYQQTPGQGLQFLFEYFSETQRNKGNFPGRFSGRQFSNSRSEMNVSTLELGDSALYLCASSLAGTSSNEQFFGPGTRLTVL.

This rearrangement joins TRBV28 to TRBJ1-6; the D is unclear. The CDR3 length is 16 residues. Germline V CDR1 and CDR2: MDHEN, SYDVKM. Trimming removed 8 bases at V and 5 bases at J, with 19 bases between. The chain's CDR3 is CASGGLMAGDNSPLHF. CDR3 nucleotide sequence: TGTGCCAGCGGAGGCTTGATGGCCGGAGATAATTCACCCCTCCACTTT.

The V gene is TRBV2, the J gene TRBJ2-3; TRBD2 aligns across 10 bases. V shed 2 bases and J 4 bases; nucleotides not matched to a gene: 6. The CDR3 runs 16 residues. Germline V gene data show CDR1 as SNHLY and CDR2 as FYNNEI. The CDR3 nucleotides are TGTGCCAGCAGTGAAATTAGCGGGGGGCTCTCAGATACGCAGTATTTT. Amino acids: CASSEISGGLSDTQYF.

This chain connects TRBV7-2 to TRBJ1-5; 9 bases align to TRBD1. The CDR3 spans 17 residues. Germline-derived CDR1 and CDR2 are SGHTA and FQGNSA. The V gene end was trimmed by 5 bases and the J gene end by 9 bases; junction bases not matched to a gene: 17. The CDR3 sequence: CASSLGPPGQGNWPQHF. CDR3 DNA sequence: TGTGCCAGCAGCCTAGGCCCGCCGGGACAGGGCAATTGGCCCCAGCATTTT.

The chain has TRBV28 and TRBJ1-6, with 10 bases identical to TRBD1. Germline loops: CDR1 MDHEN, CDR2 SYDVKM. This CDR3 comprises 15 residues. V shed 4 bases and J 7 bases; nucleotides not matched to a gene: 4. The CDR3 is CASSSPGQGNSPLHF. The DNA of the CDR3 is TGTGCCAGCAGTTCGCCGGGACAGGGGAATTCACCCCTCCACTTT.

This rearrangement joins TRBV5-1 to TRBJ2-1, with TRBD2 as a possible D gene (6 bases). Germline lookup yields CDR1 SGHRS and CDR2 YFSETQ. Trimming pared 0 bases from V and 2 bases from J, leaving 9 bases between. The length of the CDR3 is 15 residues. CDR3 coding DNA: TGCGCCAGCAGCTTGGATAGCGGAACCTACAATGAGCAGTTCTTC. The encoded protein is CASSLDSGTYNEQFF.

The chain couples TRBV7-9 to TRBJ2-7; 9 bases fit TRBD1. With V trimmed by 5 bases and J by 7 bases, 9 bases remained unmatched. Germline values: CDR1 SEHNR, CDR2 FQNEAQ (reference sequence). The CDR3 sequence is 14 residues long. CDR3 amino acids: CASSPTGGTREQYF. For the CDR3, the DNA is TGTGCCAGCAGCCCTACAGGGGGCACGAGGGAGCAGTACTTC.